The 13 T cell receptor beta chains reported below all come from one sample, sequenced in a study of PD-1 blockade in classical Hodgkin lymphoma. Time point denoted: cycle 4 day 1 (C4D1), after less than 7 weeks of nivolumab. Each patient relapsed following autologous stem cell transplantation, and prior brentuximab vedotin exposure differed. Produced via immunoSEQ multiplex PCR; TCRdb's table is partial and in-frame only. This repertoire shows over 60,000 clones, around 94% found once; its top ten account for 8%. The sequenced sample was peripheral blood mononuclear cells (PBMCs), obtained before the fourth cycle of nivolumab. All receptors derive from a human donor with classical Hodgkin lymphoma.

V and J are TRBV2 and TRBJ2-3; no reliable D call. CDR3 length: 13 amino acids. V gave up 6 bases and J gave up 2 bases, with 9 bases separating them. CDR1 is SNHLY, CDR2 FYNNEI, per germline. CDR3 nucleotides: TGTGCCAGCAGCGGGCCTTTCACAGATACGCAGTATTTT. Amino acids: CASSGPFTDTQYF.

CDR3 sequence reads: CASSQVEVPGNTIYF. Here the CDR3 DNA reads TGCGCCAGCAGCCAAGTTGAGGTCCCTGGAAACACCATATATTTT. The V call is TRBV4-1, the J call TRBJ1-3; D gene ambiguous. Germline values: CDR1 MGHRA, CDR2 YSYEKL. Trimming shortened V by 1 base and J by 2 bases, and 9 bases separated the two germline ends. This CDR3 is 15 amino acids long.

The CDR3: CASSLGRADSMRPYNSPLHF. DNA of the CDR3: TGTGCCAGCAGCTTAGGTAGGGCAGATTCCATGCGCCCCTATAATTCACCCCTCCACTTT. The chain uses TRBV7-8 and TRBJ1-6, with D unresolved. Germline V gene sequence: CDR1 SGHVS, CDR2 FQNEAQ. V lost 1 base to trimming and J lost 2 bases, with 21 bases between them. CDR3 length equals 20 residues. The whole variable domain, remainder taken from reference TRBV7-8 and TRBJ1-6, is GAGVSQSPRYKVAKRGQDVALRCDPISGHVSLFWYQQALGQGPEFLTYFQNEAQLDKSGLPSDRFFAERPEGSVSTLKIQRTQQEDSAVYLCASSLGRADSMRPYNSPLHFGNGTRLTVT.

The V and J genes are TRBV28 and TRBJ1-4; 7 bases are a match to TRBD1. The CDR3 covers 15 residues. Trimming at V came to 6 bases and at J to 5 bases, leaving 9 bases not matched to a gene. Germline V gene sequence: CDR1 MDHEN, CDR2 SYDVKM. CDR3 protein: CASRANRDRNEKLFF. In nucleotides, the CDR3 is TGTGCCAGCAGGGCAAACCGGGACAGAAATGAAAAACTGTTTTTT. The whole variable domain, filled in from reference TRBV28 and TRBJ1-4, reads DVKVTQSSRYLVKRTGEKVFLECVQDMDHENMFWYRQDPGLGLRLIYFSYDVKMKEKGDIPEGYSVSREKKERFSLILESASTNQTSMYLCASRANRDRNEKLFFGSGTQLSVL.

V usage is TRBV27 and J usage is TRBJ2-7, with D perhaps matching TRBD1 or TRBD2 (5 bases each). V lost 5 bases and J lost 2, with 13 bases in between. The CDR3 has 14 residues. Germline CDR1 is MNHEY and CDR2 is SMNVEV (reference sequence). This CDR3 is CASSPPGPAYEQYF. CDR3 DNA: TGTGCCAGCAGTCCCCCGGGACCGGCCTACGAGCAGTACTTC.

The V gene is TRBV28, the J gene TRBJ2-1, with D hard to call. The CDR3 extends over 14 amino acids. Germline loops: CDR1 MDHEN, CDR2 SYDVKM. V was cut by 0 bases and J by 3 bases, with 6 bases left in between. The CDR3 nucleotides read TGTGCCAGCAGTTTATGGGCCGGCTACAATGAGCAGTTCTTC. Translating gives CASSLWAGYNEQFF.

This clone was detected only once. The chain carries TRBV30 and TRBJ2-7; D remains unclear. CDR3 length: 12 amino acids. Germline V CDR1 and CDR2: GTSNPN, SVGIG (reference sequence). Deletions cut 2 bases from V and 0 bases from J, with 5 bases between. The CDR3: CAWSRLSYEQYF. The CDR3 DNA sequence: TGTGCCTGGAGTCGTCTCTCCTACGAGCAGTACTTC. Full variable domain (remainder filled in from reference TRBV30 and TRBJ2-7): SQTIHQWPATLVQPVGSPLSLECTVEGTSNPNLYWYRQAAGRGLQLLFYSVGIGQISSEVPQNLSASRPQDRQFILSSKKLLLSDSGFYLCAWSRLSYEQYFGPGTRLTVT.

The V gene is TRBV10-3, the J gene TRBJ2-2; 7 bases are shared with TRBD1. Germline CDR1 and CDR2: ENHRY and SYGVKD. This CDR3 spans 14 amino acids. J lost 5 bases, V lost 8 bases, and 8 bases had no gene match. CDR3 sequence: CAIPRDSVTGELFF. CDR3 nucleotides: TGTGCCATCCCTCGGGACAGCGTTACCGGGGAGCTGTTTTTT.

V is TRBV27 and J is TRBJ1-1; 8 positions agree with TRBD1. Trimming removed 6 bases from V and 5 bases from J; junction bases left unmatched: 11. The CDR3 covers 15 residues. The germline gives CDR1 MNHEY, CDR2 SMNVEV (reference sequence). In nucleotides, the CDR3 is TGTGCCAGCAGGAACCTGGGACAGGCGGGGACTGAAGCTTTCTTT. It is translated as CASRNLGQAGTEAFF.

The rearrangement joins TRBV14 to TRBJ2-7; D is unresolved. Looked up from germline, CDR1 is SGHDN and CDR2 is FVKESK. Deletions cut 3 bases from V and 0 bases from J, with 6 bases between. The CDR3 loop spans 13 amino acids. CDR3 amino acids: CASSHLSSYEQYF. CDR3 nucleotides: TGTGCCAGCAGCCACCTTAGCTCCTACGAGCAGTACTTC.

This clone occurred a few times. This chain links TRBV7-3 with TRBJ2-2, with a possible D match to TRBD1 (5 bases). This CDR3 has 14 amino acids. Trimming pared 3 bases from V and 2 bases from J, leaving 7 bases between. CDR1 is SGHTA, CDR2 FQGTGA, per germline. CDR3: CASSLDINTGELFF. Here the CDR3 DNA reads TGTGCCAGCAGCTTGGACATTAACACCGGGGAGCTGTTTTTT. The full variable domain, its missing parts supplied by reference TRBV7-3 and TRBJ2-2, is GAGVSQTPSNKVTEKGKYVELRCDPISGHTALYWYRQSLGQGPEFLIYFQGTGAADDSGLPNDRFFAVRPEGSVSTLKIQRTERGDSAVYLCASSLDINTGELFFGEGSRLTVL.

The genes are TRBV9 and TRBJ1-1; perhaps TRBD1 as D (6 bases). The V end was cut by 0 bases, the J end by 4 bases, with 10 bases between. The germline gives CDR1 SGDLS, CDR2 YYNGEE. The CDR3 consists of 14 residues. CDR3 protein: CASSVGGGGTEAFF. In nucleotides, the CDR3 is TGTGCCAGCAGCGTAGGGGGGGGCGGCACTGAAGCTTTCTTT.

The V gene is TRBV2, the J gene TRBJ2-1, with D unclear. Trimming cost V 5 bases and J 8 bases, with 16 bases left between them. CDR1 and CDR2 from the germline V gene are SNHLY and FYNNEI. The CDR3 spans 14 residues. DNA for the CDR3: TGTGCCAGCAGTATCGGACGGCTGCGCGATGAGCAGTTCTTC. This sequence encodes CASSIGRLRDEQFF.